This entry lists 27 T cell receptor beta chains sequenced from one sample in a study of T cell responses to AZD1222 COVID-19 vaccine. Libraries were prepared by immunoSEQ multiplex PCR; TCRdb keeps only in-frame clonotypes and omits some of them. Of some 120,000 clones listed, roughly 85% are singletons. Sequenced material: peripheral blood, taken on day 0 of AZD1222 vaccination. Receptors were obtained from an adult in good health.

This clone was counted a few times. The chain combines TRBV9 with TRBJ2-4; no clear D. Trimming removed 3 bases from V and 1 base from J, with 11 bases in between. Germline loops: CDR1 SGDLS, CDR2 YYNGEE. CDR3 length: 15 residues. The chain's CDR3 is CASSARAGAKNIQYF. Here the CDR3 DNA reads TGTGCCAGCAGCGCCAGAGCTGGCGCCAAAAACATTCAGTACTTC. The whole variable domain, remainder taken from reference TRBV9 and TRBJ2-4, is DSGVTQTPKHLITATGQRVTLRCSPRSGDLSVYWYQQSLDQGLQFLIQYYNGEERAKGNILERFSAQQFPDLHSELNLSSLELGDSALYFCASSARAGAKNIQYFGAGTRLSVL.

The chain uses TRBV10-3 and TRBJ2-6; TRBD2 might be the D (5 bases). This CDR3 has 14 residues. V lost 6 bases and J lost 2, with 8 bases in between. From germline, CDR1 is ENHRY and CDR2 SYGVKD. CDR3: CAIRVGTGANVLTF. The CDR3 DNA is TGTGCCATCAGAGTCGGGACTGGGGCCAACGTCCTGACTTTC.

CDR3 sequence (DNA): TGTGCCAGCAGTGGGACCGCCGGGGAAAAACTGTTTTTT. As protein: CASSGTAGEKLFF. The genes are TRBV12-3 or TRBV12-4 and TRBJ1-4, with TRBD1 as a possible D gene (5 bases). Trimming left V 5 bases short and J 8 bases short, with 12 bases between. This CDR3 spans 13 amino acids.

The chain has TRBV5-1 and TRBJ2-7; the D gene is possibly TRBD2 (6 bases). The germline V and J ends were trimmed by 1 base and 6 bases, with 8 bases remaining between them. CDR1 and CDR2 from the germline V gene are SGHRS and YFSETQ. The length of the CDR3 is 12 residues. CDR3 protein: CASSLMGGEQYF. In DNA, the CDR3 is TGCGCCAGCAGCTTGATGGGGGGCGAGCAGTACTTC.

Remarks on this clone: Other DNA sequences in this sample translate to the same CDR3. The CDR3 is CASSFGGSYEQYF. The CDR3 DNA reads TGTGCCAGCAGCTTTGGAGGGTCCTACGAGCAGTACTTC. The rearrangement links TRBV7-2 to TRBJ2-7; TRBD2 is a possible D gene (6 bases). Per germline, CDR1 SGHTA and CDR2 FQGNSA. V lost 3 bases and J 1 base, leaving 7 bases between the germline ends. This CDR3 spans 13 amino acids.

This clone has a single count. The chain recombines TRBV19 with TRBJ2-1; TRBD2 agrees at 11 bases. CDR3 length: 15 residues. Germline trimming cut 3 bases from V and 3 bases from J; bases unmatched to any gene: 1. Germline V gene lookup returns CDR1 LNHDA and CDR2 SQIVND (reference sequence). The CDR3 here is CASSIGLAGYNEQFF. In DNA form, the CDR3 reads TGTGCCAGTAGTATCGGACTAGCGGGCTACAATGAGCAGTTCTTC.

The chain links TRBV6-2 or TRBV6-3 to TRBJ1-5; D gene unclear. This CDR3 contains 15 residues. V gave up 5 bases and J gave up 0 bases, with 11 bases separating them. Germline V gene data show CDR1 as MNHEY and CDR2 as SVGEGT. This CDR3 is CASSANGYSNQPQHF. The DNA of the CDR3 is TGTGCCAGCAGTGCGAACGGATATAGCAATCAGCCCCAGCATTTT.

This clone has only one observation. The chain carries TRBV6-5 and TRBJ2-7; 7 nucleotides align to TRBD1. This CDR3 has 15 amino acids. Germline V lookup: CDR1 MNHEY, CDR2 SVGAGI. V shed 5 bases, J shed 2 bases, and the junction held 9 bases outside the gene matches. In nucleotides, the CDR3 is TGTGCCAGCAGTAGAACCGGGACAGTTGCCTACGAGCAGTACTTC. It translates to CASSRTGTVAYEQYF.

Only a few counts were recorded for this clone. This sequence joins TRBV9 and TRBJ2-3; D is unclear. The germline CDR1 and CDR2 sequences are SGDLS and YYNGEE. The CDR3 has 13 residues. V lost 5 bases and J 1 base, leaving 8 bases between the germline ends. The CDR3 loop reads CASRPTGTDTQYF. CDR3 sequence (DNA): TGTGCCAGCAGACCGACGGGCACAGATACGCAGTATTTT.

The rearrangement joins TRBV7-2 to TRBJ2-5; 10 nucleotides line up with TRBD2. The trim removed 0 bases at V and 5 bases at J, leaving 15 bases unmatched. This CDR3 has 19 amino acids. Germline CDR1 reads SGHTA; CDR2 reads FQGNSA. The CDR3 coding sequence is TGTGCCAGCAGCTTAGCGAGACAACTAGCGGGGAGGAGAGGGGAGACCCAGTACTTC. Protein sequence: CASSLARQLAGRRGETQYF.

V usage is TRBV6-2 or TRBV6-3 and J usage is TRBJ2-3; D perhaps matches TRBD1 (5 bases). Germline CDR1 reads MNHEY; CDR2 reads SVGEGT. The CDR3 contains 13 residues. V lost 6 bases, J lost 10 bases, and 17 bases lay in between. Here the CDR3 reads CASSPRAGSAQYF. The CDR3 nucleotides are TGTGCCAGCAGCCCCAGGGCAGGCAGCGCGCAGTATTTT.

This chain uses TRBV18 with TRBJ1-6, with a weak D call TRBD1 (5 bases). In germline, CDR1 is KGHSH, CDR2 LQKENI. The CDR3 has 14 residues. The germline V and J ends were trimmed by 1 base and 7 bases, with 8 bases remaining between them. CDR3 protein: CASSPQGPNSPLHF. Written as DNA, the CDR3 is TGTGCCAGCTCACCACAGGGGCCCAATTCACCCCTCCACTTT.

V gene TRBV28 combines with J gene TRBJ1-5; no definite D call. V shed 2 bases and J shed 0 bases, with 14 bases lying between them. Germline CDR1 is MDHEN and CDR2 is SYDVKM. CDR3 size: 17 residues. The CDR3: CASSLRLAAYSNQPQHF. The CDR3 DNA follows: TGTGCCAGCAGTTTACGTTTGGCGGCTTATAGCAATCAGCCCCAGCATTTT.

The chain uses TRBV29-1 and TRBJ2-2; D not certain. CDR1 SQVTM and CDR2 ANQGSEA come from the germline V gene. The CDR3 has 12 amino acids. CDR3 sequence reads: CRRRKGPGELFF. Written as DNA, the CDR3 is TGCAGAAGGCGGAAGGGCCCCGGGGAGCTGTTTTTT.

The chain has TRBV4-1 and TRBJ1-3; 12 nucleotides align to TRBD1. The CDR3 is 19 residues long. The V and J ends lost 0 bases and 0 bases, in that order; junction bases with no gene match: 6. Germline V gene lookup returns CDR1 MGHRA and CDR2 YSYEKL. CDR3 DNA: TGCGCCAGCAGCCAAGACCCGGGACAGGGGGCTGCCTCTGGAAACACCATATATTTT. Its translation is CASSQDPGQGAASGNTIYF.

The J gene is TRBJ1-5, the V gene TRBV6-1; TRBD1 might be the D (6 bases). The CDR3 loop spans 17 amino acids. V was shortened by 1 base and J by 0 bases, with 13 bases between the two germline ends. From germline, CDR1 is MNHNS and CDR2 SASEGT. The CDR3 spells CASSEERGFTSNQPQHF. The CDR3 nucleotides read TGTGCCAGCAGTGAAGAAAGGGGGTTTACTAGCAATCAGCCCCAGCATTTT.

The genes are TRBV10-3 and TRBJ2-1; 9 nucleotides align to TRBD2. Looked up from germline, CDR1 is ENHRY and CDR2 is SYGVKD. The J segment lost 3 bases and the V segment lost 7 bases, leaving 13 bases of the junction unmatched. The CDR3 contains 17 residues. This chain's CDR3 is CAITARAGGTNYNEQFF. DNA of the CDR3: TGTGCCATCACTGCTCGGGCGGGGGGGACAAACTACAATGAGCAGTTCTTC.

Only a few counts were recorded for this clone. The CDR3 region is CASSKAQDGPTRKKHF. The CDR3 DNA reads TGTGCCAGCAGCAAAGCCCAAGACGGACCGACCCGGAAAAAGCATTTT. The V gene is TRBV21-1, the J gene TRBJ1-5. TRBV21-1 is noted as a pseudogene. The CDR3 extends over 16 amino acids.

This CDR3 is CASSPVAAQETQYF. The CDR3 coding sequence is TGTGCCAGCTCACCTGTAGCGGCTCAAGAGACCCAGTACTTC. The V call is TRBV18, the J call TRBJ2-5, with TRBD2 as a possible D gene (6 bases). V lost 3 bases to trimming and J lost 2 bases, with 10 bases between them. The germline V gene has CDR1 KGHSH and CDR2 LQKENI. CDR3 length: 14 amino acids.

The CDR3 DNA sequence: TGTGCCTGGAGTACCCCAGGGGGTTTCTATGGCTACACCTTC. The encoded protein is CAWSTPGGFYGYTF. The gene calls are TRBV30 and TRBJ1-2; TRBD1 agrees at 7 bases. The germline V gene encodes CDR1 GTSNPN and CDR2 SVGIG (reference sequence). Unmatched junction bases numbered 7, after V lost 2 bases and J lost 4 bases. This CDR3 has 14 amino acids.

The V gene is TRBV7-3, the J gene TRBJ2-2; maybe TRBD1 (5 bases). Germline V gene sequence: CDR1 SGHTA, CDR2 FQGTGA. Trimming removed 2 bases at V and 4 bases at J, with 8 bases between. The CDR3 contains 14 residues. CDR3 region: CASSLWQGTGELFF. DNA of the CDR3: TGTGCCAGCAGCTTATGGCAGGGCACCGGGGAGCTGTTTTTT.

This chain connects TRBV5-6 to TRBJ1-5; a possible D gene is TRBD1 (5 bases). Germline V CDR1 and CDR2: SGHDT, YYEEEE. Trimming stripped 4 bases from V and 1 base from J, with 18 bases between. The CDR3 is 17 amino acids. CDR3 nucleotide sequence: TGTGCCAGCAGCCCGAGGGGCGGACAACGGAGCAATCAGCCCCAGCATTTT. This encodes CASSPRGGQRSNQPQHF.

The gene calls are TRBV27 and TRBJ2-7; 11 bases are a match to TRBD2. The V gene end was trimmed by 6 bases and the J gene end by 6 bases; junction bases not matched to a gene: 7. Per germline, CDR1 MNHEY and CDR2 SMNVEV (reference sequence). The CDR3 length is 14 residues. CDR3 sequence reads: CASSSLAGGREQYF. In nucleotides, the CDR3 is TGTGCCAGCAGCTCCCTAGCGGGAGGTCGCGAGCAGTACTTC.

This sequence joins TRBV10-1 and TRBJ1-6; no clear D gene. Germline V gives CDR1 WNHNN, CDR2 SYGVQD (reference sequence). The V end was cut by 6 bases, the J end by 9 bases, with 12 bases between. This CDR3 region has 13 residues. The CDR3 DNA follows: TGCGCCAGCAGCCAACTCTTAACTTCACCCCTCCACTTT. It codes for CASSQLLTSPLHF.

The chain couples TRBV29-1 to TRBJ2-5; 11 nucleotides match TRBD1. Germline V gene data show CDR1 as SQVTM and CDR2 as ANQGSEA. This CDR3 contains 12 residues. Germline trimming cut 4 bases from V and 7 bases from J; bases unmatched to any gene: 2. The CDR3, as DNA: TGCAGCGTTGCGGGACAGGGGGTGACCCAGTACTTC. The encoded protein is CSVAGQGVTQYF.

The chain recombines TRBV28 with TRBJ1-5; D ambiguous. The CDR3 is made up of 11 amino acids. The germline CDR1 and CDR2 sequences are MDHEN and SYDVKM. Trimming cost V 5 bases and J 6 bases, with 5 bases left between them. The CDR3 sequence is CASSLTQPQHF. In nucleotides, the CDR3 is TGTGCCAGCAGTCTAACTCAGCCCCAGCATTTT.

This chain links TRBV19 with TRBJ2-7, with D maybe TRBD1 (6 bases). In germline, CDR1 is LNHDA, CDR2 SQIVND (reference sequence). The CDR3 consists of 16 residues. The V gene lost 1 base and the J gene lost 4 bases, with 17 bases spanning the gap. CDR3: CASSIAKGIGTYEQYF. For the CDR3, the DNA is TGTGCCAGTAGTATAGCTAAGGGGATTGGGACATACGAGCAGTACTTC. Based on the CDR3 plus reference TRBV19 and TRBJ2-7, the full variable domain is DGGITQSPKYLFRKEGQNVTLSCEQNLNHDAMYWYRQDPGQGLRLIYYSQIVNDFQKGDIAEGYSVSREKKESFPLTVTSAQKNPTAFYLCASSIAKGIGTYEQYFGPGTRLTVT.